The clone carrying this T cell receptor (beta chain) was detected a few times. What it recognizes is unknown. The data were taken from a study of identical twins. Through template switching, a universal primer site was introduced, and the cDNA contained unique molecular identifiers. A single record per CDR3 protein comes from TCRdb applying MiXCR to the 5' RACE reads. The sample has 650,000 to 800,000 distinct CDR3 sequences, 8.6% seen once; the top ten hold approximately 0.94%. V was pared by 2 bases and J by 5 bases, with 13 bases between. From germline, CDR1 is MNHEY and CDR2 SVGAGI. The CDR3 totals 14 residues. General study findings and limits: Memory repertoires lacked the insertion deficit that abundant cord blood beta clonotypes showed. Analyses of zero insertions could, in part, be confounded by invariant MAIT and iNKT cells.

This same sample was also part of a study on yellow fever vaccine responses in identical twins.

The rearrangement joins TRBV6-5 to TRBJ2-7, with TRBD2 as a possible D gene (6 bases). Material: PBMCs. The TCR comes from a woman aged 18-29 years in good health. DNA of the CDR3: TGTGCCAGCAGTTACAGTACTAGCCTCGACGAGCAGTACTTC. As protein: CASSYSTSLDEQYF.